This TCR beta chain was retrieved from a study of blood T cells in healthy people across ages. A J-beta primer mix and a sample-barcoded 5' primer were used in a second PCR of about 7 to 12 cycles. TCRdb re-derived calls from the 5' RACE reads in MiXCR, one entry per CDR3 protein. The sample records roughly 800,000 distinct CDR3 sequences, nearly 60% being singletons. Trimming took 0 bases from V and 4 from J, leaving 13 bases between them. CDR3 length: 16 residues. The specimen was blood. This receptor was taken from a man younger than 40 in good health. The gene calls are TRBV23-1 and TRBJ2-1; a weak D match, TRBD2 (6 bases). TRBV23-1 is reported as an ORF; its role is uncertain. CDR3 DNA: TGCGCCAGCAGTCAATCTGGGAGGCCCCTTTACAATGAGCAGTTCTTC. Amino acids: CASSQSGRPLYNEQFF.